The rows below give T cell receptor beta chains drawn from one sample of a study of shared clonotypes between healthy human individuals. Using immunoSEQ multiplex PCR, the repertoire was profiled, and TCRdb retains in-frame clones only, with some absent. The profile shows 950,000 to 1,100,000 clones, about 75% of them singletons. Source material: memory CD4+ T cells sorted from blood. These receptors all come from a man aged 18 to 35 in good health. Each CDR3 is given with its conserved first and last residue. Fields, in order: V gene, clone size, D gene, J gene, CDR3 DNA, CDR3 protein. D genes are given only for firm matches. Size tells how often a clone was seen (once, few, many) or the class of an expanded clone, and some rows leave it out.

TRBV7-2	once	TRBD1	TRBJ2-7	TGTGCCAGCAGCTTAAAAGGACAGGGTTCCTACGAGCAGTACTTC	CASSLKGQGSYEQYF
TRBV6-5	NA	NA	TRBJ2-7	TGTGCCAGCAGCCGAACTGGGGCGGAGCTTAGGGAGCAGTACTTC	CASSRTGAELREQYF
TRBV27	NA	TRBD1	TRBJ2-1	TGTGCCAGCAGTTACAGGGGGAATGAGCAGTTCTTC	CASSYRGNEQFF
TRBV7-7	NA	NA	TRBJ2-7	TGTGCTAGCAGCCCAGGGGGGCGAGGGTACGAGCAGTACTTC	CASSPGGRGYEQYF
TRBV7-2	few	TRBD1	TRBJ1-6	TGTGCCAGCAGCTTTCCCCCGGGACAGCGTAATTCACCCCTCCACTTT	CASSFPPGQRNSPLHF
TRBV7-2	once	NA	TRBJ1-2	TGTGCCAGCAGCTTTATTCCACCAGGGGCTAAGGATGGCTACACCTTC	CASSFIPPGAKDGYTF
TRBV10-1	once	NA	TRBJ2-7	TGCGCCAGCAGAGCCGCGGTAGGGTACGAGCAGTACTTC	CASRAAVGYEQYF
TRBV6-5	once	NA	TRBJ2-3	TGTGCCAGCAGTTCCAAGGGTATGTGGATCACAGATACGCAGTATTTT	CASSSKGMWITDTQYF
TRBV6-1	few	NA	TRBJ1-6	TGTGCCAGCAGTGAGCCGGCAGGCCCCAACTATGGTTCACCCCTCCACTTT	CASSEPAGPNYGSPLHF
TRBV20-1	NA	NA	TRBJ2-5	TGCAGTGCTATTAGGTCAGGGACCCAGTACTTC	CSAIRSGTQYF
TRBV5-8	NA	NA	TRBJ1-2	TGTGCCAGCACCTTGGGGGCGCCTAACTATGGCTACACCTTC	CASTLGAPNYGYTF
TRBV2	NA	TRBD1	TRBJ1-4	TGTGCCAGCAGAGGGGGACAGTCTGCAACTAATGAAAAACTGTTTTTT	CASRGGQSATNEKLFF
TRBV30	many	NA	TRBJ2-3	TGTGCCTGGAAGTCGGCAGATACGCAGTATTTT	CAWKSADTQYF
TRBV19	NA	NA	TRBJ2-3	TGTGCCAGTAGTGGGCCGGCTAGCGCAAGCACAGATACGCAGTATTTT	CASSGPASASTDTQYF
TRBV19	once	NA	TRBJ1-1	TGTGCCAGTAGTACCGCCGGGACATTATACACTGAAGCTTTCTTT	CASSTAGTLYTEAFF
TRBV30	NA	NA	TRBJ1-2	TGTGCCTGGAGTGCTAGACAGTCTAACTATGGCTACACCTTC	CAWSARQSNYGYTF
TRBV25-1	NA	NA	TRBJ1-1	TGTGCCAGCAGTGAACCCAACAGAGGTGACACTGAAGCTTTCTTT	CASSEPNRGDTEAFF
TRBV30	NA	NA	TRBJ2-5	TGTGCCTGGAGTTCTAGGGCTGAGACCCAGTACTTC	CAWSSRAETQYF
TRBV19	NA	TRBD1	TRBJ1-5	TGTGCCAGTAGTAGGGGACAGTCGGATAATCAGCCCCAGCATTTT	CASSRGQSDNQPQHF
TRBV5-6	NA	TRBD2	TRBJ2-7	TGTGCCAGCAGCCGTAAACTCGGGACTAACTTACCCTACGAGCAGTACTTC	CASSRKLGTNLPYEQYF
TRBV9	NA	NA	TRBJ2-7	TGTGCCAGCAGCGTAGGTTGGGGGGAGAGGTACGAGCAGTACTTC	CASSVGWGERYEQYF
TRBV5-1	NA	NA	TRBJ2-2	TGCGCCAGCAGCTTTCGGCCTTACGAGGAGCTGTTTTTT	CASSFRPYEELFF
TRBV11-2	once	NA	TRBJ2-6	TGTGCCAGCAGCTCAACAAATGGGGCCAACGTCCTGACTTTC	CASSSTNGANVLTF
TRBV29-1	NA	TRBD1	TRBJ2-7	TGCAGCGTCCAACAGGGGGGACCCTACGAGCAGTACTTC	CSVQQGGPYEQYF
TRBV18	NA	TRBD1	TRBJ1-2	TGTGCCAGCTCCCCGCAGGGGGCCATAGCTAACTATGGCTACACCTTC	CASSPQGAIANYGYTF
TRBV18	NA	NA	TRBJ2-1	TGTGCCAGCTCGCCGAGGGACACTCAAAAAAATGAGCAGTTCTTC	CASSPRDTQKNEQFF
TRBV6-1	NA	NA	TRBJ1-6	TGTGCCAGCAGCGACAATTCGGCAGGGCAGCAACCCCTCCACTTT	CASSDNSAGQQPLHF
TRBV7-7	NA	NA	TRBJ1-4	TGTGCTAGCAGCTCCGGACGGGTGAGGCTGGGTGAAAAACTGTTTTTT	CASSSGRVRLGEKLFF
TRBV19	NA	NA	TRBJ2-5	TGTGCCAGTAGTATAGGGATGGAGGGGACCCAGTACTTC	CASSIGMEGTQYF
TRBV10-3	NA	TRBD1	TRBJ1-3	TGTGCCATCAGAACAGGGGGAAACTCTGGAAACACCATATATTTT	CAIRTGGNSGNTIYF
TRBV9	once	NA	TRBJ2-5	TGTGCCAGCAGCGTAGGCTTGGCAGAGACCCAGTACTTC	CASSVGLAETQYF
TRBV25-1	NA	NA	TRBJ1-2	TGTGCCAGCAGTGAATTGGCCCAGGGCTATGGCTACACCTTC	CASSELAQGYGYTF
TRBV2	many	NA	TRBJ1-2	TGTGCCAGCAGACAAGGGACTTCCCTTTATGGCTACACCTTC	CASRQGTSLYGYTF
TRBV7-9	NA	TRBD2	TRBJ2-1	TGTGCCAGCAGTCCTCACCCTAGCGGGAGTTTCCGTGAGCAGTTCTTC	CASSPHPSGSFREQFF
TRBV18	NA	NA	TRBJ1-1	TGTGCCAGCTCACCGGCAGGGGAGAGTGAAGCTTTCTTT	CASSPAGESEAFF
TRBV5-8	NA	NA	TRBJ1-2	TGTGCCAGCAGCCCCGGGCCAGACGAGAGGGGCTACACCTTC	CASSPGPDERGYTF
TRBV12-2	NA	NA	TRBJ2-2	TGTGCAAGTCGTGATGGCAACACCGGGGAGCTGTTTTTT	CASRDGNTGELFF
TRBV15	few	TRBD1	TRBJ1-2	TGTGCCACCAGCAGAGAAAAACCGGGACAGGGATCGGATGGCTACACCTTC	CATSREKPGQGSDGYTF
TRBV6-5	NA	NA	TRBJ1-4	TGTGCCAGCAGTTACTCTCGTACAACTAATGAAAAACTGTTTTTT	CASSYSRTTNEKLFF
TRBV5-1	NA	NA	TRBJ1-1	TGCGCCAGCAGCTTAGACCCAGGGAAGAACACTGAAGCTTTCTTT	CASSLDPGKNTEAFF
TRBV30	NA	NA	TRBJ1-3	TGTGCCTGGAGTCTAGACGATGGAAACACCATATATTTT	CAWSLDDGNTIYF
TRBV9	NA	TRBD2	TRBJ2-3	TGTGCCAGCAGCGTTTCCGCGGGAGGAGCAGATACGCAGTATTTT	CASSVSAGGADTQYF
TRBV5-1	NA	NA	TRBJ2-7	TGCGCCAGCAGCTTGACGGGGGGCATCGACGAGCAGTACTTC	CASSLTGGIDEQYF
TRBV4-3	many	NA	TRBJ1-3	TGCGCCAGCAGCCAAGGTGGCAGCTCTGGAAACACCATATATTTT	CASSQGGSSGNTIYF
TRBV19	NA	TRBD1	TRBJ2-7	TGTGCCAGTAGTATAACGACAGGGGTGGGCGAGCAGTACTTC	CASSITTGVGEQYF
TRBV5-1	NA	NA	TRBJ1-1	TGCGCCAGCAGCTTGGGGGGAGAAGGAACTGAAGCTTTCTTT	CASSLGGEGTEAFF
TRBV28	NA	NA	TRBJ2-6	TGTGCCACCTGGTCGGGGGCTCTGGCCAACGTCCTGACTTTC	CATWSGALANVLTF
TRBV5-8	NA	TRBD2	TRBJ2-1	TGTGCCAGCAGCCCTACGGGAAGGGGACTAAATGAGCAGTTCTTC	CASSPTGRGLNEQFF
TRBV6-8	NA	NA	TRBJ1-1	TGTGCCAGCCCACGTGATACTGAAGCTTTCTTT	CASPRDTEAFF
TRBV11-2	NA	NA	TRBJ2-5	TGTGCCAGCAGCTTAGATCTAGGGAGGGAGACCCAGTACTTC	CASSLDLGRETQYF
TRBV6-1	NA	NA	TRBJ1-6	TGTGCCAGCAGTGAGGGATCACCCCTCCACTTT	CASSEGSPLHF
TRBV2	NA	NA	TRBJ1-5	TGTGCCAGCAGTGAATGGGGGGTTGCGCCCCAGCATTTT	CASSEWGVAPQHF
TRBV11-2	NA	NA	TRBJ1-6	TGTGCCAGCAGCTCGTTAGACAGGCTTTATAATTCACCCCTCCACTTT	CASSSLDRLYNSPLHF
TRBV7-2	NA	TRBD2	TRBJ2-1	TGTGCCAGCAGCCAGGTAGCGGGAGGCTACAATGAGCAGTTCTTC	CASSQVAGGYNEQFF